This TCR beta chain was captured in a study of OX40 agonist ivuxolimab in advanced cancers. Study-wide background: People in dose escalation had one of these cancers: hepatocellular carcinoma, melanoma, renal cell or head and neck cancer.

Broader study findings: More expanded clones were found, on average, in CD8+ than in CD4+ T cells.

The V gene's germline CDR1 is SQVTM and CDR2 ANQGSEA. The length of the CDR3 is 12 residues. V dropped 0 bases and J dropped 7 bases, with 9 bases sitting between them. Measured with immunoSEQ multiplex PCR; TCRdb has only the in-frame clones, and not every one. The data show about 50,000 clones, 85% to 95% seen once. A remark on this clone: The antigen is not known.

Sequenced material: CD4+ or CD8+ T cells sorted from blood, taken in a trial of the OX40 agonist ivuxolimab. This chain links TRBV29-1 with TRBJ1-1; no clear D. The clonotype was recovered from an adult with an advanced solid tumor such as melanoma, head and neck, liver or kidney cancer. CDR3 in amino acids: CSVEDREIEAFF. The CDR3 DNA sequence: TGCAGCGTTGAAGATAGAGAAATTGAAGCTTTCTTT.